This TCR beta chain was recovered during a study of cytomegalovirus exposure and HLA in healthy donors. About the study: The approximately 110 validation repertoires, a later analysis reported, used the same platform as the 666 first-cohort repertoires.

Sequenced by immunoSEQ multiplex PCR; TCRdb stores in-frame clones only, minus some. The repertoire has some 86,000 clones, 93% of them found once; the top ten carry approximately 4%. This clonotype originated in a woman younger than 45 in good health and CMV-seronegative. Sequencing was performed on PBMCs.

The CDR3 region has the DNA TGTGCCAGCAGCCCGGTGACTAGCGGGCCCGGACGTAGCGGGGAGCTGTTTTTT. Encoded protein: CASSPVTSGPGRSGELFF. The J gene is TRBJ2-2, the V gene TRBV7-6, with TRBD2 matching 10 bases. There are 18 residues in the CDR3. Germline lookup yields CDR1 SGHVS and CDR2 FNYEAQ. Trimming at V came to 5 bases and at J to 7 bases, leaving 16 bases not matched to a gene.